This TCR beta chain was recovered during a study of T-cell reconstitution after alpha-beta-depleted transplantation in children. As it was prepared, the TCRbeta library received unique molecular identifiers. TCRdb re-analysed the PCR reads in MiXCR, keeping a single row per CDR3 protein. The sample shows some 200,000 distinct CDR3 sequences, 8% to 10% of them seen only once. In its sample, this clonotype was seen a few times. With V trimmed by 5 bases and J by 4 bases, 2 bases remained unmatched. The germline gives CDR1 SGHTA, CDR2 FQGNSA. The CDR3 sequence is 13 residues long. The clonotype originates from a human donor who donated a stem cell graft to a child with acute lymphoblastic leukemia. The gene calls are TRBV7-2 and TRBJ1-5; 7 bases agree with TRBD1. The sample here was PBMCs from the stem cell graft donor, taken from the stem cell graft. The CDR3 bases are TGTGCCAGCAGCGACAGGGTAAATCAGCCCCAGCATTTT. This codes for CASSDRVNQPQHF.